This section outlines one T cell receptor (beta chain) sequence together with its context. Per germline, CDR1 DFQATT and CDR2 SNEGSKA (reference sequence). The CDR3 runs 14 residues. Trimming took 3 bases from V and 0 from J; bases not matched to a gene: 3. The data originate from a study of control samples from healthy donors and cancer patients. Here immunoSEQ multiplex PCR was the method, and the copy in TCRdb shows in-frame clones only, minus some. The repertoire holds about 130,000 clones, with under 95% as singletons. Input material: blood. The sequence was collected from a man aged 18 to 29 in good health. The J gene is TRBJ1-2, the V gene TRBV20-1, with TRBD1 matching over 8 bases. Written as DNA, the CDR3 is TGCAGTGCTAGTGACAGGGGCTCTAACTATGGCTACACCTTC. Translation gives CSASDRGSNYGYTF.